The rows below give T cell receptor beta chains drawn from one sample of a study of T cell clonotyping in hematopoietic cell transplantation. Clones were sequenced by immunoSEQ multiplex PCR, and TCRdb holds only the in-frame ones, with some missing. Counted here are 4,900 or so clones, about a quarter occurring once; the ten biggest clones make up over 11%. The material sequenced was peripheral blood mononuclear cells, taken 180 days after allogeneic stem cell transplant. The receptors were gathered from a male patient aged 35-55 years who had an allogeneic stem cell transplant from an unrelated donor, so the T cells may come from the graft donor. Some clones in this sample may be carry-over from other donors' samples. Both conserved end residues are part of each CDR3.

>TRBJ1-2|TRBV30
CAWSRDRAFQNGYTF
>TRBJ2-3|TRBV7-2
CASSSGLAGVPQYF
>TRBJ2-7|TRBV30
CAWSWTGVYEQYF
>TRBJ2-3|TRBV20-1
CSANLDTQYF
>TRBJ1-1|TRBV30
CAWSPGTYNTEAFF
>TRBJ1-5|TRBV29-1
CSVSMGNQPQHF
>TRBJ2-5|TRBV13
CASSRPSKETQYF
>TRBJ1-5|TRBV30
CAWAQGSGAGQPQHF
>TRBJ1-1|TRBV30
CAWGRAFF
>TRBJ2-7|TRBV4-1
CASSQGGLGYEQYF